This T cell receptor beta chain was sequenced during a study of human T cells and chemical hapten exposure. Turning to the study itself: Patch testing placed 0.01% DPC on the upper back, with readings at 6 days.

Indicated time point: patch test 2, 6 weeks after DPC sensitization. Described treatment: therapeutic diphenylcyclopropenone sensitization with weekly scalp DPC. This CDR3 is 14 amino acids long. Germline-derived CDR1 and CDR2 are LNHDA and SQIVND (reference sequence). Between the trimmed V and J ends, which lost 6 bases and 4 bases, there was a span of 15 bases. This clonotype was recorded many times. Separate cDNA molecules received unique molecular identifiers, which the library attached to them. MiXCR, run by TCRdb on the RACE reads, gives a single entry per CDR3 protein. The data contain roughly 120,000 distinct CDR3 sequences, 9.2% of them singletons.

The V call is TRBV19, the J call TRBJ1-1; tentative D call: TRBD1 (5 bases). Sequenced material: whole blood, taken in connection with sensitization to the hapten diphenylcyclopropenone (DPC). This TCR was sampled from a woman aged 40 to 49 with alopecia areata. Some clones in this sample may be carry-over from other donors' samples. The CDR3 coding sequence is TGTGCCAGTAGACCCCGGGACCTGGGCACTGAAGCTTTCTTT. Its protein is CASRPRDLGTEAFF.